The rows below give T cell receptor beta chains drawn from one sample of a study of T-cell reconstitution after alpha-beta-depleted transplantation in children. TCRdb ran MiXCR on the PCR reads and lists one entry per CDR3 protein. The repertoire holds approximately 430,000 distinct CDR3 sequences, with around 15% as singletons. The sample in question was PBMCs, mostly from graft donor cells, obtained 360 days after TCRalphabeta/CD19-depleted stem cell transplant. The source is a boy under two years old who had a stem cell transplant for Wiskott-Aldrich syndrome, so the T cells may come from the graft donor. The CDR3 runs from the conserved cysteine through the conserved F or W. The order of the fields is D gene, J gene, V gene, CDR3 length, clone size, CDR3 DNA, CDR3 protein. D genes are given only for firm matches. Only some rows state a clone size, as once, few, many or a class for expanded clones.

-,TRBJ2-5,TRBV24-1,15,-,TGTGCCACCAGTGATTTGAAACTCAAAAAAGAGACCCAGTACTTC,CATSDLKLKKETQYF
-,TRBJ2-1,TRBV28,13,few,TGTGCCAGTTGGGACCTCTACTACAATGAGCAGTTCTTC,CASWDLYYNEQFF
-,TRBJ1-6,TRBV20-1,14,few,TGCAGTGCTAGTCGCGGGCTCTATAATTCACCCCTCCACTTT,CSASRGLYNSPLHF
TRBD2,TRBJ2-7,TRBV12-3/TRBV12-4,18,-,TGTGCCATCCAGCAGGCCCCCTTCCCTTTCGGGGGGTCCTACGAGCAGTACTTC,CAIQQAPFPFGGSYEQYF
-,TRBJ1-2,TRBV25-1,13,-,TGTGCCAGCAGTGAAGGGAAACTCTATGGCTACACCTTC,CASSEGKLYGYTF
TRBD2,TRBJ2-7,TRBV28,16,-,TGTGCCAGCAGTTTGGGTAGCGGGGGGACCTCCTACGAGCAGTACTTC,CASSLGSGGTSYEQYF
-,TRBJ2-1,TRBV15,15,-,TGTGCCACCAGCAGACAGGGTAGCTCCTACAATGAGCAGTTCTTC,CATSRQGSSYNEQFF
-,TRBJ2-3,TRBV20-1,12,few,TGCAGTGCGCCAGAAGCACCAGATACGCAGTATTTT,CSAPEAPDTQYF
TRBD2,TRBJ2-7,TRBV6-5,16,-,TGTGCCAGCAGTTACTCGGTAGGCGGGAGGTCCTACGAGCAGTACTTC,CASSYSVGGRSYEQYF
TRBD2,TRBJ2-5,TRBV20-1,15,few,TGCAGTGCTAGAGATCCCCGGGAGGGTGCTGAGACCCAGTACTTC,CSARDPREGAETQYF
-,TRBJ1-2,TRBV12-3/TRBV12-4,13,few,TGTGCCAGCAGTTTGGCAGGTGGCTATGGCTACACCTTC,CASSLAGGYGYTF
TRBD2,TRBJ2-3,TRBV10-3,20,-,TGTGCCATCAGTGACGGGCTACTTAGCGGGGGGGCTGTTAGTACAGATACGCAGTATTTT,CAISDGLLSGGAVSTDTQYF
-,TRBJ2-3,TRBV27,15,-,TGTGCCAGCAGATACCTAGGCATTAGCACAGATACGCAGTATTTT,CASRYLGISTDTQYF
TRBD1,TRBJ1-6,TRBV6-1,15,few,TGTGCCAGCAGTCTGTCCGACAGGGCCAGGTCACCCCTCCACTTT,CASSLSDRARSPLHF
-,TRBJ2-1,TRBV12-3/TRBV12-4,12,few,TGTGCCAGCAGGCTAACATGGAATGAGCAGTTCTTC,CASRLTWNEQFF
-,TRBJ2-5,TRBV5-1,16,few,TGCGCCAGCAGCTTGGCCAGAGAAGGGGGCGGGAAGACCCAGTACTTC,CASSLAREGGGKTQYF
-,TRBJ2-1,TRBV5-1,16,few,TGCGCCAGCAGCCCAATGCCGGAGGGACTCCGTCATGAGCAGTTCTTC,CASSPMPEGLRHEQFF
-,TRBJ2-3,TRBV5-1,15,few,TGCGCCAGCAGCTTTAGGGTCCTCCCCACAGATACGCAGTATTTT,CASSFRVLPTDTQYF
-,TRBJ2-7,TRBV2,14,few,TGTGCCAGCAGTAGGGGAGACTACTCCTACGAGCAGTACTTC,CASSRGDYSYEQYF
TRBD2,TRBJ2-7,TRBV5-1,14,few,TGCGCCAGCAGCTTCGACCCGGGAGGCTACGAGCAGTACTTC,CASSFDPGGYEQYF
-,TRBJ1-5,TRBV12-3/TRBV12-4,16,-,TGTGCCAGCAGTGCCGTCGGACACCCTAGCAATCAGCCCCAGCATTTT,CASSAVGHPSNQPQHF
TRBD1,TRBJ2-5,TRBV11-1,19,-,TGTGCCAGCAGCCCATGGGACAGGCGAAAGAGTCCCAAAGGGGAGACCCAGTACTTC,CASSPWDRRKSPKGETQYF
-,TRBJ2-7,TRBV20-1,15,few,TGCAGTGCTAGAGCGATACGGGACCGGTCCTACGAGCAGTACTTC,CSARAIRDRSYEQYF
-,TRBJ2-7,TRBV18,15,-,TGTGCCAGCTCCTACCGGGGGGACAGATACTACGAGCAGTACTTC,CASSYRGDRYYEQYF
TRBD1,TRBJ2-2,TRBV2,16,-,TGTGCCAGCAAAACGGGGACAGGGTCCTTCACCGGGGAGCTGTTTTTT,CASKTGTGSFTGELFF
TRBD1,TRBJ2-7,TRBV12-3/TRBV12-4,12,few,TGTGCCAGCAGAGGGGACAGATACGAGCAGTACTTC,CASRGDRYEQYF
-,TRBJ2-2,TRBV6-1,14,-,TGTGCCACGAGGAGGGGGCGCAGCACCGGGGAGCTGTTTTTT,CATRRGRSTGELFF
-,TRBJ2-1,TRBV7-9,13,-,TGTGCCAGCAGCCTGGTTTTGGCTAATGAGCAGTTCTTC,CASSLVLANEQFF
-,TRBJ2-1,TRBV20-1,13,few,TGCAGTCTGGACACAGGGTCCTACAATGAGCAGTTCTTC,CSLDTGSYNEQFF
TRBD2,TRBJ2-3,TRBV4-3,18,-,TGCGCCAGCAGCCAAGCCACTAGCGGGAGGGCTCAAACTGATACGCAGTATTTT,CASSQATSGRAQTDTQYF
TRBD2,TRBJ2-1,TRBV6-1,16,-,TGTGCCAGCACCAGGGGACTAGCGGGGACCTACAATGAGCAGTTCTTC,CASTRGLAGTYNEQFF
-,TRBJ2-3,TRBV5-1,15,few,TGCGCCAGCAGCCCGCCCGAGACAAGCACAGATACGCAGTATTTT,CASSPPETSTDTQYF
-,TRBJ1-4,TRBV5-1,15,few,TGCGCCAGCAGCTTGGCAGGGACTCCAAATGAAAAACTGTTTTTT,CASSLAGTPNEKLFF
-,TRBJ2-7,TRBV4-2,16,-,TGTGCCAGCAGCCAAGTAACCGGCAGGGAAGGTAACGAGCAGTACTTC,CASSQVTGREGNEQYF
TRBD2,TRBJ2-1,TRBV9,15,-,TGTGCCAGCAGCGTAGGGACTAGCGGGACCAATGAGCAGTTCTTC,CASSVGTSGTNEQFF
TRBD2,TRBJ2-1,TRBV2,13,few,TGTGCCAGCCGCGGGACTAAATACAATGAGCAGTTCTTC,CASRGTKYNEQFF
-,TRBJ1-1,TRBV7-9,17,-,TGTGCCAGCAGCTTAACCCGCAAGGCAGGGGCAAACACTGAAGCTTTCTTT,CASSLTRKAGANTEAFF
TRBD1,TRBJ2-3,TRBV5-1,16,-,TGCGCCAGCAGCTTACCCAGACAGGGGTACACAGATACGCAGTATTTT,CASSLPRQGYTDTQYF
-,TRBJ2-7,TRBV20-1,14,-,TGCAGTGCTAGAGTGGGGGGAACCACCTACGAGCAGAACTTC,CSARVGGTTYEQNF
TRBD1,TRBJ2-6,TRBV7-9,18,-,TGTGCCAGCAGCTTAGGAAGTTTGGCAGGGGGAAAGGGCAACGTCCTGACTTTC,CASSLGSLAGGKGNVLTF
TRBD2,TRBJ2-4,TRBV20-1,11,-,TGCAGTGCTAGGCGGGGGAAAGGGGTGTACTTC,CSARRGKGVYF
-,TRBJ2-5,TRBV20-1,13,few,TGCAGTGCTAGGGCCCAGGGGAAAGAGACCCAGTACTTC,CSARAQGKETQYF
-,TRBJ2-1,TRBV12-3/TRBV12-4,14,many,TGTGCCAGCAGTGTGGCAGGGGGGAACAATGAGCAGTTCTTC,CASSVAGGNNEQFF
TRBD1,TRBJ2-5,TRBV30,16,-,TGTGCCTGGAGTGTATGGGGGACAGGGGGCTTCGGGACCCAGTACTTC,CAWSVWGTGGFGTQYF
-,TRBJ2-5,TRBV7-8,14,-,TGTGCCAGCAGCCCTAGGGCGGGCCGGGGGACCCAGTACTTC,CASSPRAGRGTQYF
-,TRBJ2-5,TRBV5-1,16,few,TGCGCCAGCAGCTTGGATCCGGGACGGGTAAAAGAGACCCAGTACTTC,CASSLDPGRVKETQYF
-,TRBJ2-3,TRBV12-3/TRBV12-4,15,-,TGTGCCAGCAAGGGATTCCGGGACAGCACAGATACGCAGTATTTT,CASKGFRDSTDTQYF
TRBD1,TRBJ1-2,TRBV12-5,14,-,TGTGCTAGTGGTTTGATGGGACAGGGTGGCGGCTACACCTTC,CASGLMGQGGGYTF
TRBD2,TRBJ2-1,TRBV5-1,13,-,TGCGCCAGCAGCCCCGGGACTACCAATGAGCAGTTCTTC,CASSPGTTNEQFF
-,TRBJ2-5,TRBV28,15,-,TGTGCCAGCAGCAACCTTGGGGACGGCCAAGAGACCCAGTACTTC,CASSNLGDGQETQYF
-,TRBJ2-4,TRBV11-2,17,many,TGTGCCAGCAGCCTCCCGAGGAAGGGGGTAGCCAAAAACATTCAGTACTTC,CASSLPRKGVAKNIQYF
-,TRBJ2-7,TRBV30,10,few,TGTGCCTGGACAGGGGAAGAGCAGTACTTC,CAWTGEEQYF
-,TRBJ2-7,TRBV7-8,15,-,TGTGCCAGCAGCTTAAGGGACCCATATAGGTACGAGCAGTACTTC,CASSLRDPYRYEQYF
-,TRBJ2-5,TRBV11-2,15,few,TGTGCCAGCAGCTCGATTCAAGACAGGTCCGGGACCCAGTACTTC,CASSSIQDRSGTQYF